This TCR beta chain stems from a study of blood T cells in healthy people across ages. Whole-study findings and limits: With unsorted PBMCs, a conclusive comparison of naive versus antigen-experienced cells was not possible.

Then a second PCR, running about 6 to 11 cycles, was carried out with a sample-barcoded 5' primer and a J-beta primer mix. Sequencing recovered at least 2.5 million CDR3-containing paired-end reads from each sample. TCRdb redid the calling of the 5' RACE reads with MiXCR, one entry per CDR3 protein. This sample yields about 680,000 distinct CDR3 sequences, of which around half are seen a single time; around a third belongs to the top ten. There are many counts of this clonotype. Its antigen is unknown. CDR3 length equals 16 residues. J was trimmed by 7 bases and V by 3 bases; bases with no gene match: 13. Looked up from germline, CDR1 is KGHSH and CDR2 is LQKENI.

The clonotype comes from a woman aged 55-75 years in good health. Sequences were obtained from blood. The genes are TRBV18 and TRBJ2-7; 9 bases map to TRBD1. DNA for the CDR3: TGTGCCAGCTCACCGCTGCCCGGGACAGGGACCCATGAGCAGTACTTC. This sequence encodes CASSPLPGTGTHEQYF.